This TCR beta chain comes out of a study of cytomegalovirus exposure and HLA in healthy donors. Study-wide findings and caveats: Many donors carried some public TCRs, although rarity characterized most TCR sequences. Later findings reportedly placed an Asian-associated ancestry cluster below the approximately 670-donor mean for N-insertions. Accurate prediction of most subjects' HLA-A and HLA-B alleles from TCR beta sequences was reported.

Primers: 60 Vbeta forward and 13 Jbeta reverse. Only in-frame clones appear in the TCRdb table, and some are missing; sequencing was by immunoSEQ multiplex PCR. The sample has approximately 100,000 clones, around two thirds seen once. On this clone: Its matching antigen is unknown.

V lost 1 base and J lost 0, with 11 bases in between. The CDR3 is 16 residues long. The germline V gene encodes CDR1 SGHAT and CDR2 FQNNGV. The sequenced sample was PBMCs. The chain carries TRBV11-2 and TRBJ2-3, with D maybe TRBD1 (6 bases). The TCR originated in a man younger than 40 in good health and CMV-seropositive. In DNA, the CDR3 is TGTGCCAGCAGCTTAGTTACAGGGTCTAGCACAGATACGCAGTATTTT. This codes for CASSLVTGSSTDTQYF.